A single sample gave rise to the 28 T cell receptor beta chains below, sequenced in a study of blood T cell repertoires in COVID-19. Sequencing used immunoSEQ multiplex PCR; TCRdb keeps in-frame clones, though not all of them. The sample includes approximately 500,000 clones, around 90% seen only once; the top ten take less than 9%. Input material: peripheral blood. Receptor source: a woman aged 45-59 years with COVID-19, enrolled during active disease.

The table lists this clone with a count of one. The chain links TRBV20-1 to TRBJ1-4, with unresolved D. The germline gives CDR1 DFQATT, CDR2 SNEGSKA (reference sequence). The CDR3 is 13 residues long. V was shortened by 3 bases and J by 3 bases, with 8 bases between the two germline ends. CDR3 sequence (DNA): TGCAGTGCTAGTATTCAGGCTAATGAAAAACTGTTTTTT. It specifies CSASIQANEKLFF.

The chain combines TRBV7-3 with TRBJ2-7, with a possible D match to TRBD2 (5 bases). CDR3 length: 14 amino acids. Germline V gene sequence: CDR1 SGHTA, CDR2 FQGTGA. V lost 3 bases and J lost 0, with 9 bases in between. The CDR3 DNA is TGTGCCAGCAGCTTTGGCGGGCCCTCCTACGAGCAGTACTTC. It encodes CASSFGGPSYEQYF.

The rearrangement joins TRBV29-1 to TRBJ1-2; a weak D match, TRBD1 (6 bases). This CDR3 is 14 amino acids long. In germline, CDR1 is SQVTM, CDR2 ANQGSEA. V was cut by 6 bases and J by 2 bases, with 16 bases left in between. DNA for the CDR3: TGCAGCGTCCAAACAGGACAGACGAACTATGGCTACACCTTC. It is translated as CSVQTGQTNYGYTF.

J is TRBJ2-2 and V is TRBV24-1; 7 bases are a match to TRBD2. The CDR3 contains 17 residues. V was clipped by 5 bases and J by 2 bases; unmatched bases: 10. CDR1 is KGHDR and CDR2 is SFDVKD in the germline V gene. CDR3 in DNA: TGTGCCACCAGTGGCCGTGGAGCGGGGATTAACACCGGGGAGCTGTTTTTT. It yields the protein CATSGRGAGINTGELFF.

The rearrangement uses TRBV11-2 and TRBJ1-3; 7 positions agree with TRBD1. CDR3 length equals 16 residues. Looked up from germline, CDR1 is SGHAT and CDR2 is FQNNGV. V dropped 2 bases and J dropped 0; count of bases not matched to a gene: 4. The CDR3 here is CASSLPPGGSGNTIYF. The DNA of the CDR3 is TGTGCCAGCAGCTTACCCCCAGGGGGCTCTGGAAACACCATATATTTT.

This chain links TRBV10-3 with TRBJ2-1; 7 nucleotides match TRBD1. Germline-derived CDR1 and CDR2 are ENHRY and SYGVKD. The CDR3 loop spans 13 amino acids. V trimming: 8 bases; J trimming: 8 bases; junction bases outside the gene matches: 9. CDR3 in amino acids: CAIGRGPVDEQFF. In DNA, the CDR3 is TGTGCCATCGGAAGGGGGCCAGTGGATGAGCAGTTCTTC.

The gene calls are TRBV29-1 and TRBJ2-3, with D perhaps matching TRBD1 (6 bases). CDR3 length: 14 amino acids. The V gene's germline CDR1 is SQVTM and CDR2 ANQGSEA. The germline V and J ends were trimmed by 4 bases and 1 base, with 12 bases remaining between them. The CDR3: CSVVGAVGTDTQYF. CDR3 DNA sequence: TGCAGCGTTGTGGGGGCTGTTGGCACAGATACGCAGTATTTT.

This clone showed up just once. CDR3 loop: CASSLEGALDYGYTF. The CDR3 DNA reads as TGTGCCAGCAGCTTGGAGGGGGCGCTGGACTATGGCTACACCTTC. The genes are TRBV5-4 and TRBJ1-2; 7 nucleotides align to TRBD1. The germline V gene encodes CDR1 SGHNT and CDR2 YYREEE (reference sequence). This CDR3 contains 15 residues. The junction had 5 bases not matched to a gene; V was cut back by 0 bases and J by 3 bases.

The chain couples TRBV18 to TRBJ1-1, with 8 bases fitting TRBD1. Germline V CDR1 and CDR2: KGHSH, LQKENI. The CDR3 has 14 amino acids. After removal of 6 bases from V and 4 bases from J, the junction contained 7 bases not matched to a gene. This CDR3 is CASSRGQAVTEAFF. The CDR3 region has the DNA TGTGCCAGCTCGAGGGGACAGGCGGTCACTGAAGCTTTCTTT.

The chain has TRBV2 and TRBJ1-3; 7 bases map to TRBD1. Germline V lookup: CDR1 SNHLY, CDR2 FYNNEI. V was clipped by 9 bases and J by 10 bases; unmatched bases: 9. CDR3 length: 12 amino acids. The CDR3, as DNA: TGTGCCAGGCAAGACAGGGCTAATACCATATATTTT. Translated, it gives CARQDRANTIYF.

This clone has just one count. The J gene is TRBJ1-6, the V gene TRBV4-1; TRBD1 is a possible D gene (6 bases). The CDR3 consists of 13 residues. Germline V lookup: CDR1 MGHRA, CDR2 YSYEKL. V was cut by 3 bases and J by 10 bases, with 10 bases left in between. The CDR3 loop is CASSQTGLSPLHF. The CDR3 nucleotides are TGCGCCAGCAGCCAGACAGGTTTGTCACCCCTCCACTTT.

This clone appeared a few times. This chain connects TRBV28 to TRBJ2-7; 9 nucleotides align to TRBD1. V was pared by 2 bases and J by 3 bases, with 14 bases of the junction left unmatched. This CDR3 region has 18 residues. Germline V lookup: CDR1 MDHEN, CDR2 SYDVKM. CDR3 nucleotide sequence: TGTGCCAGCAGTTTAACGGTCGGGACAGGGATTATGCGCTACGAGCAGTACTTC. Translated, it gives CASSLTVGTGIMRYEQYF.

The chain couples TRBV28 to TRBJ2-5, with D perhaps matching TRBD1 (5 bases). The CDR3 sequence is 14 residues long. In germline, CDR1 is MDHEN, CDR2 SYDVKM. With 6 bases removed from V and 2 bases from J, the gap between germline ends came to 13 bases. In DNA, the CDR3 is TGTGCCAGCAGCCACCGGACAAGACAAGAGACCCAGTACTTC. Residues: CASSHRTRQETQYF. Full variable domain (remainder filled in from reference TRBV28 and TRBJ2-5): DVKVTQSSRYLVKRTGEKVFLECVQDMDHENMFWYRQDPGLGLRLIYFSYDVKMKEKGDIPEGYSVSREKKERFSLILESASTNQTSMYLCASSHRTRQETQYFGPGTRLLVL.

The table lists this clone with a few counts. This chain joins TRBV28 and TRBJ1-1; 9 bases map to TRBD1. CDR1 is MDHEN, CDR2 SYDVKM, per germline. The CDR3 length is 16 residues. V shed 7 bases and J 2 bases; nucleotides not matched to a gene: 11. The CDR3 spells CASTFRTGVLNTEAFF. DNA for the CDR3: TGTGCCAGCACATTCAGGACAGGGGTACTAAACACTGAAGCTTTCTTT.

The rearrangement uses TRBV18 and TRBJ1-4, with D unresolved. The CDR3 is made up of 13 amino acids. CDR1 is KGHSH and CDR2 is LQKENI in the germline V gene. Trimming took 3 bases from V and 5 from J, leaving 7 bases between them. The CDR3 spells CASSPGLNEKLFF. CDR3 nucleotides: TGTGCCAGCTCACCCGGACTGAATGAAAAACTGTTTTTT.

The chain carries TRBV4-1 and TRBJ2-7; 12 positions agree with TRBD1. Per the germline V gene, CDR1 is MGHRA and CDR2 is YSYEKL. There are 17 residues in the CDR3. V lost 1 base and J lost 1; bases outside the gene matches: 5. Here the CDR3 DNA reads TGCGCCAGCAGCCAAGTCCCGGGACAGGGGGCGTCCTACGAGCAGTACTTC. Its protein product is CASSQVPGQGASYEQYF.

V and J are TRBV18 and TRBJ2-6; D remains unclear. The CDR3 has 15 residues. CDR1 and CDR2 from the germline V gene are KGHSH and LQKENI. V dropped 1 base and J dropped 1 base, with 5 bases sitting between them. In nucleotides, the CDR3 is TGTGCCAGCTCACCACGAGAGTCTGGGGCCAACGTCCTGACTTTC. As protein: CASSPRESGANVLTF.

This clone was seen once. The CDR3 sequence is CASSFWADQPQHF. The CDR3 bases are TGTGCCAGCAGTTTCTGGGCAGATCAGCCCCAGCATTTT. The chain uses TRBV12-3 or TRBV12-4 and TRBJ1-5; no clear D gene. The germline V and J ends were trimmed by 3 bases and 5 bases, with 8 bases remaining between them. The CDR3 covers 13 residues.

The chain carries TRBV5-4 and TRBJ2-3; 8 bases line up with TRBD2. The V and J ends lost 2 bases and 6 bases, in that order; junction bases with no gene match: 8. CDR3 length: 15 amino acids. Germline CDR1 SGHNT, CDR2 YYREEE (reference sequence). The CDR3: CASSFGRGTSDTQYF. DNA for the CDR3: TGTGCCAGCAGCTTCGGGAGGGGTACTTCTGATACGCAGTATTTT.

The CDR3 region is CAWNRGRPEAFF. The CDR3 nucleotides read TGTGCCTGGAACAGGGGCCGCCCTGAAGCTTTCTTT. This chain links TRBV30 with TRBJ1-1; 7 nucleotides match TRBD1. Germline V gene sequence: CDR1 GTSNPN, CDR2 SVGIG (reference sequence). Unmatched junction bases numbered 5, after V lost 4 bases and J lost 6 bases. This CDR3 is built from 12 residues.

The J gene is TRBJ1-4, the V gene TRBV12-3 or TRBV12-4; D might be TRBD1 (6 bases). The CDR3 spans 13 residues. V was trimmed by 7 bases and J by 2 bases, leaving 8 bases between them. In nucleotides, the CDR3 is TGTGCCAGCAAACAGGGCACTAATGAAAAACTGTTTTTT. Amino acid sequence: CASKQGTNEKLFF.

The chain recombines TRBV5-4 with TRBJ1-1; D gene ambiguous. Trimming removed 3 bases at V and 1 base at J, with 7 bases between. This CDR3 has 13 amino acids. Germline-derived CDR1 and CDR2 are SGHNT and YYREEE (reference sequence). CDR3 sequence reads: CASSSGRNTEAFF. The CDR3 nucleotides are TGTGCCAGCAGCTCGGGAAGGAACACTGAAGCTTTCTTT.

This clone was recorded once. This rearrangement joins TRBV3-1 (or the pseudogene TRBV3-2) to TRBJ1-1, with D possibly matching TRBD1 (6 bases). Trimming cost V 5 bases and J 7 bases, with 20 bases left between them. Germline V gene sequence: CDR1 LGHDT, CDR2 YNNKEL (reference sequence). The CDR3 runs to 15 residues. CDR3 sequence (DNA): TGTGCCAGCAGCGCCGGACAGTCAGTTCGGGTTGAAGCTTTCTTT. Translated: CASSAGQSVRVEAFF.

In this sample, this clone turned up once. The chain links TRBV9 to TRBJ2-2; D remains unclear. V was trimmed by 8 bases and J by 2 bases, leaving 7 bases between them. Germline CDR1 and CDR2: SGDLS and YYNGEE. This CDR3 spans 12 amino acids. This chain's CDR3 is CARGDNTGELFF. The CDR3 DNA reads TGTGCCAGAGGAGATAACACCGGGGAGCTGTTTTTT.

The chain combines TRBV10-3 with TRBJ2-3, with D possibly TRBD2 on 6 matching bases. Germline V gene sequence: CDR1 ENHRY, CDR2 SYGVKD. The CDR3 contains 14 residues. Trimming shortened V by 0 bases and J by 3 bases, and 7 bases separated the two germline ends. The CDR3 region is CAISESGGTDTQYF. The DNA of the CDR3 is TGTGCCATCAGTGAGTCTGGGGGGACAGATACGCAGTATTTT.

This chain joins TRBV6-4 and TRBJ2-1, with 9 nucleotides matching TRBD1. V shed 5 bases and J 7 bases; nucleotides not matched to a gene: 12. Germline CDR1 and CDR2: MRHNA and SNTAGT. The CDR3 runs 16 residues. DNA of the CDR3: TGTGCCAGCAGTCTCATCGGGACAGGGTTGGAAAATGAGCAGTTCTTC. Protein sequence: CASSLIGTGLENEQFF.

This clone appeared once. This chain joins TRBV5-6 and TRBJ2-1, with 13 nucleotides matching TRBD2. Germline lookup yields CDR1 SGHDT and CDR2 YYEEEE. The CDR3 is 18 residues long. J gave up 0 bases and V 4 bases, and 7 bases lay outside the gene matches. The CDR3, as DNA: TGTGCCAGCAGCCCGGGACTAGCGGGGACCCACTCCTACAATGAGCAGTTCTTC. It yields the protein CASSPGLAGTHSYNEQFF.

V usage is TRBV7-2 and J usage is TRBJ2-1; TRBD2 agrees at 8 bases. J lost 2 bases, V lost 3 bases, and 3 bases had no gene match. The CDR3 totals 15 residues. CDR1 and CDR2 (germline): SGHTA, FQGNSA. The CDR3 loop is CASSFRTSTYNEQFF. The CDR3 coding sequence is TGTGCCAGCAGCTTCCGGACTAGCACCTACAATGAGCAGTTCTTC.